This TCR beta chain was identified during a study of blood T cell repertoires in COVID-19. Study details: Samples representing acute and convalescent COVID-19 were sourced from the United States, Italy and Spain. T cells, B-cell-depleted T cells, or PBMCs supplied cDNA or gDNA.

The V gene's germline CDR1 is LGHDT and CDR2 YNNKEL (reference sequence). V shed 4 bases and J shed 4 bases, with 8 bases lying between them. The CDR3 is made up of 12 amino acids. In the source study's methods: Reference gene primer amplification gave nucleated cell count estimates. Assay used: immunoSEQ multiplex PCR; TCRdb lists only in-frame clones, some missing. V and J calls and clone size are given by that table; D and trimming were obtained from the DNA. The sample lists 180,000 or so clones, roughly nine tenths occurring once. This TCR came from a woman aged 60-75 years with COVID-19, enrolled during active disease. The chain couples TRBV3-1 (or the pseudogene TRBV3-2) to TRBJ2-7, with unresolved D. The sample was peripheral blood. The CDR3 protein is CASSRRKYEQYF. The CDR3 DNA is TGTGCCAGCAGCCGTAGAAAGTACGAGCAGTACTTC.